The 29 T cell receptor beta chains below all came from one sample that was sequenced in a study of CD8 T cells in Susac syndrome. The authors reverse transcribed 0.5 to 1 ug RNA with random hexamers. MiXCR was run by TCRdb on the immunoSEQ multiplex PCR reads, yielding one entry per CDR3 protein. The sample holds 100,000 to 150,000 distinct CDR3 sequences, around 94% seen once. The specimen sequenced was CD8+ T cells from PBMCs. All receptors derive from a human donor with Susac syndrome.

CDR3 bases: TGTGCCAGCAACTCAGACGGGACTAGCGGGCAAGAGACCCAGTACTTC. It yields the protein CASNSDGTSGQETQYF. The gene calls are TRBV12-3 or TRBV12-4 and TRBJ2-5; 12 bases match TRBD2. The junction had 8 bases not matched to a gene; V was cut back by 7 bases and J by 2 bases. This CDR3 has 16 residues.

The chain employs TRBV6-4 and TRBJ2-1, with D possibly matching TRBD2 (5 bases). V lost 3 bases and J lost 5, with 14 bases in between. This CDR3 spans 15 amino acids. Germline assignment: CDR1 MRHNA and CDR2 SNTAGT. CDR3 sequence reads: CASSETAGADNEQFF. For the CDR3, the DNA is TGTGCCAGCAGTGAAACTGCGGGCGCCGACAATGAGCAGTTCTTC.

The chain has TRBV18 and TRBJ2-4; 8 nucleotides agree with TRBD1. The CDR3 has 16 residues. Unmatched junction bases numbered 6, after V lost 3 bases and J lost 2 bases. Germline V gene sequence: CDR1 KGHSH, CDR2 LQKENI. CDR3 protein: CASSPDREWTKNIQYF. The CDR3 region has the DNA TGTGCCAGCTCACCGGACAGGGAATGGACCAAAAACATTCAGTACTTC.

This chain connects TRBV30 to TRBJ2-7; TRBD2 might be the D (6 bases). Looked up from germline, CDR1 is GTSNPN and CDR2 is SVGIG (reference sequence). The CDR3 totals 15 residues. Trimming took 5 bases from V and 2 from J, leaving 19 bases between them. The CDR3 sequence is CAWGGGRTTAYEQYF. The DNA of the CDR3 is TGTGCCTGGGGAGGCGGTAGGACTACCGCCTACGAGCAGTACTTC.

Of note for this clonotype: At one of its ends the junction is not consistent with the germline gene, which may arise from a read error. V gene TRBV13 combines with J gene TRBJ2-2; TRBD2 is a possible D gene (5 bases). The germline V gene has CDR1 PRHDT and CDR2 FYEKMQ (reference sequence). The CDR3 has 16 amino acids. Here the CDR3 DNA reads TGTGCCAGCAGCTTAGTAAGCGGCCTGAACGCCGGGGAGCTGTTTTTT. Translation gives CASSLVSGLNAGELFF.

This chain joins TRBV7-8 and TRBJ2-2, with D perhaps matching TRBD2 (6 bases). The CDR3 totals 16 residues. Germline CDR1 SGHVS, CDR2 FQNEAQ. The ends were cut back, 2 bases at V and 6 bases at J, with 16 bases in the middle. The CDR3 nucleotides read TGTGCCAGCAGCTTAAACTTGGGGGGTTCGGCCGGGGAGCTGTTTTTT. Residues: CASSLNLGGSAGELFF.

This clonotype appeared a few times. This rearrangement joins TRBV4-1 to TRBJ1-5, with a possible D match to TRBD1 (5 bases). The germline V and J ends were trimmed by 4 bases and 0 bases, with 10 bases remaining between them. Per germline, CDR1 MGHRA and CDR2 YSYEKL. This CDR3 is built from 15 residues. In nucleotides, the CDR3 is TGCGCCAGCAGCCCGGGGCGTGATAGCAATCAGCCCCAGCATTTT. Its protein product is CASSPGRDSNQPQHF.

The V gene is TRBV5-4, the J gene TRBJ1-1, with D uncertain. CDR3 length: 14 residues. Trimming shortened V by 5 bases and J by 4 bases, and 15 bases separated the two germline ends. CDR1 and CDR2 from the germline V gene are SGHNT and YYREEE (reference sequence). The DNA for the CDR3 is TGTGCCAGCAGAGGACCTGGATCGGGCACTGAAGCTTTCTTT. Translated, it gives CASRGPGSGTEAFF.

This clonotype was seen a handful of times. The J gene is TRBJ2-1, the V gene TRBV12-3 or TRBV12-4, with D maybe TRBD2 (5 bases). This CDR3 comprises 14 residues. Trimming stripped 3 bases from V and 0 bases from J, with 6 bases between. The CDR3 nucleotides read TGTGCCAGCAGTTTTACTAGCTCCTACAATGAGCAGTTCTTC. It translates to CASSFTSSYNEQFF.

The chain uses TRBV7-9 and TRBJ1-1, with a tentative D call TRBD1 (5 bases). CDR3 length: 14 residues. Deletions cut 5 bases from V and 7 bases from J, with 17 bases between. Germline CDR1 reads SEHNR; CDR2 reads FQNEAQ (reference sequence). CDR3: CASSTDGGRLEAFF. In nucleotides, the CDR3 is TGTGCCAGCAGCACTGACGGGGGACGACTTGAAGCTTTCTTT.

The chain uses TRBV9 and TRBJ2-3, with TRBD2 matching 10 bases. The CDR3 totals 14 residues. Germline V gene sequence: CDR1 SGDLS, CDR2 YYNGEE. V was pared by 7 bases and J by 0 bases, with 2 bases of the junction left unmatched. The CDR3: CASQTSGSTDTQYF. The CDR3 bases are TGTGCCAGCCAGACTAGCGGGAGCACAGATACGCAGTATTTT.

The chain employs TRBV7-8 and TRBJ1-1; a weak D match, TRBD1 (5 bases). The V and J ends lost 0 bases and 5 bases respectively, with 13 bases between them. Germline V CDR1 and CDR2: SGHVS, FQNEAQ. This CDR3 region has 15 residues. The CDR3 region is CASSLAGEGWTEAFF. Here the CDR3 DNA reads TGTGCCAGCAGCTTAGCGGGGGAGGGGTGGACTGAAGCTTTCTTT.

This sequence joins TRBV13 and TRBJ1-1; 7 bases are shared with TRBD1. The CDR3 runs to 15 residues. J gave up 6 bases and V 5 bases, and 12 bases lay outside the gene matches. Germline CDR1 reads PRHDT; CDR2 reads FYEKMQ (reference sequence). CDR3 amino acids: CASSQTTGENSEAFF. CDR3 DNA sequence: TGTGCCAGCAGCCAAACTACAGGGGAAAATTCTGAAGCTTTCTTT.

The chain uses TRBV7-9 and TRBJ2-1; weak D call: TRBD1 (6 bases). Deletions cut 5 bases from V and 6 bases from J, with 11 bases between. The CDR3 spans 13 residues. Germline V gives CDR1 SEHNR, CDR2 FQNEAQ (reference sequence). The CDR3 is CASSKSDSNEQFF. The CDR3 DNA sequence: TGTGCCAGCAGCAAATCGGACAGCAATGAGCAGTTCTTC.

This chain links TRBV3-1 with TRBJ2-5; D is undetermined. The germline V gene encodes CDR1 LGHDT and CDR2 YNNKEL (reference sequence). The CDR3 is made up of 14 amino acids. Trimming stripped 0 bases from V and 2 bases from J, with 7 bases between. CDR3 DNA: TGTGCCAGCAGCCAAGATCGCCAGCAAGAGACCCAGTACTTC. It yields the protein CASSQDRQQETQYF.

J is TRBJ2-1 and V is TRBV24-1, with D tentatively TRBD2 (7 bases). V lost 6 bases and J 10 bases, leaving 24 bases between the germline ends. This CDR3 is 16 amino acids long. The V gene's germline CDR1 is KGHDR and CDR2 SFDVKD. CDR3 in DNA: TGTGCCACCAGTACGTCCGGCACAGGGACCGGGGGGGAGCAGTTCTTC. Protein sequence: CATSTSGTGTGGEQFF.

CDR3 in amino acids: CATSEGDLRKLFF. CDR3 nucleotides: TGTGCCACCAGTGAAGGGGACTTGAGAAAACTGTTTTTT. The rearrangement uses TRBV24-1 and TRBJ1-4; maybe TRBD1 (5 bases). Per the germline V gene, CDR1 is KGHDR and CDR2 is SFDVKD. The CDR3 has 13 amino acids. The ends were cut back, 4 bases at V and 10 bases at J, with 12 bases in the middle.

V and J are TRBV28 and TRBJ2-3; a possible D gene is TRBD1 (6 bases). CDR1 and CDR2 (germline): MDHEN, SYDVKM. The CDR3 loop spans 13 amino acids. Trimming left V 4 bases short and J 4 bases short, with 9 bases between. In DNA, the CDR3 is TGTGCCAGCAGTTGGCCAGGGGCAGATACGCAGTATTTT. It translates to CASSWPGADTQYF.

The rearrangement uses TRBV24-1 and TRBJ2-1, with D hard to call. CDR3 length: 14 amino acids. Germline assignment: CDR1 KGHDR and CDR2 SFDVKD. V dropped 6 bases and J dropped 4 bases, with 12 bases sitting between them. CDR3 region: CATSFDDSYNEQFF. DNA for the CDR3: TGTGCCACCAGTTTTGACGACTCTTACAATGAGCAGTTCTTC.

J is TRBJ1-5 and V is TRBV6-2 or TRBV6-3, with a possible D match to TRBD1 (5 bases). Germline lookup yields CDR1 MNHEY and CDR2 SVGEGT. The CDR3 consists of 14 residues. V gave up 5 bases and J gave up 6 bases, with 14 bases separating them. CDR3 DNA: TGTGCCAGCAGTCCAGGGAGGGATATTCAGCCCCAGCATTTT. This sequence encodes CASSPGRDIQPQHF.

The rearrangement links TRBV7-9 to TRBJ2-7; unclear D gene. The V end lost 5 bases, the J end lost 6 bases, and 14 bases lay between the germline ends. CDR1 is SEHNR and CDR2 is FQNEAQ in the germline V gene (reference sequence). This CDR3 has 13 amino acids. The CDR3 sequence is CASSPLLTSEQYF. CDR3 bases: TGTGCCAGCAGCCCGCTTCTAACTTCCGAGCAGTACTTC.

The chain couples TRBV30 to TRBJ1-2; tentative D call: TRBD1 (6 bases). Trimming took off 0 bases at V and 8 bases at J, with 16 bases between the two ends. In germline, CDR1 is GTSNPN, CDR2 SVGIG (reference sequence). This CDR3 contains 14 residues. The CDR3 sequence is CAWSVGPSTGGYTF. The CDR3 DNA follows: TGTGCCTGGAGTGTAGGCCCTTCAACAGGGGGCTACACCTTC.

The J gene is TRBJ1-1, the V gene TRBV12-3 or TRBV12-4; TRBD1 matches 9 bases. The CDR3 totals 14 residues. The trim removed 6 bases at V and 5 bases at J, leaving 7 bases unmatched. CDR3 amino acids: CASRITGGRTEAFF. In DNA form, the CDR3 reads TGTGCCAGCAGAATCACAGGGGGCCGGACTGAAGCTTTCTTT.

This rearrangement joins TRBV2 to TRBJ2-7, with no clear D. Germline V lookup: CDR1 SNHLY, CDR2 FYNNEI. V lost 2 bases and J 3 bases, leaving 11 bases between the germline ends. CDR3 length equals 14 residues. The CDR3 protein is CASSESSGSYEQYF. The CDR3 bases are TGTGCCAGCAGTGAATCGTCAGGCAGCTACGAGCAGTACTTC.

The chain couples TRBV12-3 or TRBV12-4 to TRBJ1-1, with a tentative D call TRBD1 (5 bases). V lost 8 bases, J lost 4 bases, and 11 bases lay in between. The CDR3 has 12 amino acids. CDR3 in amino acids: CASAWGGTEAFF. Here the CDR3 DNA reads TGTGCCAGCGCTTGGGGGGGCACTGAAGCTTTCTTT.

The rearrangement joins TRBV4-1 to TRBJ1-1; maybe TRBD1 (6 bases). Germline loops: CDR1 MGHRA, CDR2 YSYEKL. Between the trimmed V and J ends, which lost 7 bases and 1 base, there was a span of 10 bases. The CDR3 covers 13 residues. The CDR3 protein is CASMGGANTEAFF. CDR3 DNA: TGCGCCAGCATGGGGGGGGCGAACACTGAAGCTTTCTTT.

This chain connects TRBV27 to TRBJ1-1; perhaps TRBD1 as D (5 bases). In germline, CDR1 is MNHEY, CDR2 SMNVEV (reference sequence). The CDR3 has 13 amino acids. V was cut by 5 bases and J by 2 bases, with 9 bases left in between. This chain's CDR3 is CASSLDSNTEAFF. The CDR3, as DNA: TGTGCCAGCAGTCTTGACAGCAACACTGAAGCTTTCTTT.

The genes are TRBV15 and TRBJ2-1, with 9 bases fitting TRBD2. Germline trimming cut 0 bases from V and 7 bases from J; bases unmatched to any gene: 10. The CDR3 length is 17 residues. Per the germline V gene, CDR1 is LNHNV and CDR2 is YYDKDF (reference sequence). Written as DNA, the CDR3 is TGTGCCACCAGCAGAGATGTCGAACTAGCGGGCACTAATGAGCAGTTCTTC. Residues: CATSRDVELAGTNEQFF.

The chain carries TRBV11-2 and TRBJ2-3; 9 nucleotides line up with TRBD2. CDR3 size: 18 residues. The V gene end was trimmed by 4 bases and the J gene end by 0 bases; junction bases not matched to a gene: 11. CDR1 and CDR2 (germline): SGHAT, FQNNGV. CDR3 amino acids: CASSSGIAGETSTDTQYF. DNA of the CDR3: TGTGCCAGCAGCTCCGGTATAGCGGGGGAGACTAGCACAGATACGCAGTATTTT.